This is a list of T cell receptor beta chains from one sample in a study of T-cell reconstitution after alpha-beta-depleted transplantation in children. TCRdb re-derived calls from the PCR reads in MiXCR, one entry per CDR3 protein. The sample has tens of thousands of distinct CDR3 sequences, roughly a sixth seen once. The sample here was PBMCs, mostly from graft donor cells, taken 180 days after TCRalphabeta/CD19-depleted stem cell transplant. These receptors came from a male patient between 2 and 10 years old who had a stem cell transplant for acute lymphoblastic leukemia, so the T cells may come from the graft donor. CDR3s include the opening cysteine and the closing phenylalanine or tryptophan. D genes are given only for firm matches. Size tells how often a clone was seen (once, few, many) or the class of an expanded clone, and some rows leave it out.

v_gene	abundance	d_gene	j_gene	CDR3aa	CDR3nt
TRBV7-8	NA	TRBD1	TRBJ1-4	CASSSPQGAPDEKLFF	TGTGCCAGCAGCTCTCCCCAGGGGGCCCCGGACGAAAAACTGTTTTTT
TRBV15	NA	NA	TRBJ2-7	CATSRQGGYEQYF	TGTGCCACCAGCAGACAGGGGGGGTACGAGCAGTACTTC
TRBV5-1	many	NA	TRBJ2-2	CASSPSGDTGELFF	TGCGCCAGCAGCCCCTCTGGAGACACCGGGGAGCTGTTTTTT
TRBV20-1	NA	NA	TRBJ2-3	CSARGTNTDTQYF	TGCAGTGCTAGAGGGACGAACACAGATACGCAGTATTTT
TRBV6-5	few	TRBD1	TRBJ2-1	CASSYSTGRDYNEQFF	TGTGCCAGCAGTTACTCGACAGGGCGAGACTACAATGAGCAGTTCTTC
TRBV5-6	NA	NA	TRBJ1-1	CASRSDRKNTEAFF	TGTGCCAGCAGGAGCGACAGGAAGAACACTGAAGCTTTCTTT
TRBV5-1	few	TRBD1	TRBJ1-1	CASSRLTGANTEAFF	TGCGCCAGCAGCAGACTGACAGGGGCGAACACTGAAGCTTTCTTT
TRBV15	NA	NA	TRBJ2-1	CATSSPPDSYNEQFF	TGTGCCACCAGCAGCCCCCCGGACAGCTACAATGAGCAGTTCTTC
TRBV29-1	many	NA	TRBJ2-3	CSVALRGDTQYF	TGCAGCGTTGCCCTACGGGGAGATACGCAGTATTTT
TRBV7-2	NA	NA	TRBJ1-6	CASSLTQTSYNSPLHF	TGTGCCAGCAGCTTAACCCAGACCTCCTATAATTCACCCCTCCACTTT
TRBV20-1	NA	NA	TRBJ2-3	CSARDTDWAGTDTQYF	TGCAGTGCTAGAGATACGGACTGGGCCGGCACAGATACGCAGTATTTT
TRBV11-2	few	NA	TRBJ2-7	CASSPLGGAYEQYF	TGTGCCAGCAGCCCACTCGGAGGGGCCTACGAGCAGTACTTC
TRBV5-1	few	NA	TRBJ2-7	CASSPGGDSYEQYF	TGCGCCAGCAGCCCCGGAGGAGACTCCTACGAGCAGTACTTC
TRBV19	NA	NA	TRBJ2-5	CASSRAQEETQYF	TGTGCCAGTAGTCGCGCCCAGGAAGAGACCCAGTACTTC
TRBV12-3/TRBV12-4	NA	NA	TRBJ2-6	CASSPVTVTGANVLTF	TGTGCCAGCAGCCCAGTAACAGTGACTGGGGCCAACGTCCTGACTTTC
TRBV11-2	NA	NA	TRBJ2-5	CASSLAGWRTQYF	TGTGCCAGCAGCTTAGCAGGGTGGCGGACCCAGTACTTC
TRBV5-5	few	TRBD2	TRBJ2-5	CASSLPASGVPETQYF	TGTGCCAGCAGCTTGCCAGCTAGCGGGGTCCCGGAGACCCAGTACTTC
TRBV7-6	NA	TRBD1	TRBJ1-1	CASSTPGTGNTEAFF	TGTGCCAGCAGCACCCCCGGGACAGGGAACACTGAAGCTTTCTTT
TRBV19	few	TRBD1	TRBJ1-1	CASSIRGTGPGAEAFF	TGTGCCAGTAGTATCCGTGGGACAGGGCCGGGGGCTGAAGCTTTCTTT
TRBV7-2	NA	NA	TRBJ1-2	CASSFSGYEGYTF	TGTGCCAGCAGCTTTTCCGGTTATGAAGGCTACACCTTC
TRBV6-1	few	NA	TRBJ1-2	CASSWAAYGYTF	TGTGCCAGCAGTTGGGCAGCGTATGGCTACACCTTC
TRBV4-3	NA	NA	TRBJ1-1	CASSPNLPGVGQNTEAFF	TGCGCCAGCAGCCCGAATCTCCCGGGAGTCGGGCAGAACACTGAAGCTTTCTTT